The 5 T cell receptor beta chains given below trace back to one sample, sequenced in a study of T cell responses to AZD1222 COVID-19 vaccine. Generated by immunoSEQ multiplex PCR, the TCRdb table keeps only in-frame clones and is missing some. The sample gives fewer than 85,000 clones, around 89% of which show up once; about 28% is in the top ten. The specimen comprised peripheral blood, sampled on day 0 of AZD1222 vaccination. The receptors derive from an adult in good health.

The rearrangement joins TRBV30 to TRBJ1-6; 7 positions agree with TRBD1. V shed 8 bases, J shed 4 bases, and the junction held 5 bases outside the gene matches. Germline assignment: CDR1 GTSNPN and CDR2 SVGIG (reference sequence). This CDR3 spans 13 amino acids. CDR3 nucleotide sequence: TGTGCCGGCAGGGGGGAGTATAATTCACCCCTCCACTTT. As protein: CAGRGEYNSPLHF. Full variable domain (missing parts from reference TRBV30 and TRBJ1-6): SQTIHQWPATLVQPVGSPLSLECTVEGTSNPNLYWYRQAAGRGLQLLFYSVGIGQISSEVPQNLSASRPQDRQFILSSKKLLLSDSGFYLCAGRGEYNSPLHFGNGTRLTVT.

This chain's CDR3 is CASRVGAHYGYTF. The DNA of the CDR3 is TGTGCCAGCCGCGTCGGGGCCCACTATGGCTACACCTTC. The chain carries TRBV28 and TRBJ1-2; TRBD1 might be the D (5 bases). CDR1 is MDHEN and CDR2 is SYDVKM in the germline V gene. CDR3 length: 13 amino acids. V was cut by 8 bases and J by 3 bases, with 13 bases left in between.

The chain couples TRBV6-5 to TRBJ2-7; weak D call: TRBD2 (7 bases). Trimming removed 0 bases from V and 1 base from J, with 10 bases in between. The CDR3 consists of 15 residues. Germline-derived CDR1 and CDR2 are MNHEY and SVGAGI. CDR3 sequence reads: CASSYSGRGSYEQYF. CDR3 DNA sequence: TGTGCCAGCAGTTACTCAGGGAGGGGGTCCTACGAGCAGTACTTC.

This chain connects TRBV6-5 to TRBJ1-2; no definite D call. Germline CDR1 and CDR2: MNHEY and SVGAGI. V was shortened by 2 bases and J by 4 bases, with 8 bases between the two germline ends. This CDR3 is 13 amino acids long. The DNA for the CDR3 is TGTGCCAGCAGTTACGTAGCTGGCTATGGCTACACCTTC. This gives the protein CASSYVAGYGYTF.

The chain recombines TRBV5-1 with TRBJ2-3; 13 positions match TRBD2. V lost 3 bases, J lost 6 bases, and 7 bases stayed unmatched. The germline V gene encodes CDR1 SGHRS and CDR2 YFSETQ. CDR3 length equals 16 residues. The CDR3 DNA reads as TGCGCCAGCAGCTCAAGACTAGCGGGAGGAAGTGATACGCAGTATTTT. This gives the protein CASSSRLAGGSDTQYF.